The entry below gives a single T cell receptor beta chain sequence along with its context. The CDR3 length is 13 residues. V gave up 5 bases and J gave up 4 bases, with 12 bases separating them. The germline CDR1 and CDR2 sequences are SGHDT and YYEEEE. The sample belongs to a study of blood T cell repertoires in COVID-19. For the study at large: Samples of COVID-19 (acute and convalescent) were obtained from the United States, Italy and Spain.

Using immunoSEQ multiplex PCR, the repertoire was profiled, and TCRdb retains in-frame clones only, with some absent. The data hold about 140,000 clones, with 65% to 85% observed a single time. The specimen was peripheral blood. The chain uses TRBV5-6 and TRBJ1-2; the D is unclear. The receptor was derived from a woman in her forties or fifties with acute or convalescent COVID-19. CDR3 sequence (DNA): TGTGCCAGCAGTCCTACCCGGAGCTATGGCTACACCTTC. Translating it yields CASSPTRSYGYTF.